The 9 T cell receptor beta chains reported below all come from one sample, sequenced in a study of PD-1 blockade in classical Hodgkin lymphoma. This sample's time point: newly diagnosed, previously untreated cHL patient sample. Some clones are missing from TCRdb's copy, which holds only in-frame ones; the method was immunoSEQ multiplex PCR. The sample contains about 15,000 clones, 80% to 90% of which appear only once. The specimen was peripheral blood mononuclear cells (PBMCs). The receptor source for this set is a human donor with classical Hodgkin lymphoma.

The rearrangement joins TRBV27 to TRBJ2-7, with D uncertain. Germline V lookup: CDR1 MNHEY, CDR2 SMNVEV (reference sequence). This CDR3 contains 12 residues. Trimming left V 4 bases short and J 3 bases short, with 7 bases between. The CDR3 region is CASSSQYYEQYF. Here the CDR3 DNA reads TGTGCCAGCAGTTCCCAGTACTACGAGCAGTACTTC.

The rearrangement uses TRBV7-2 and TRBJ2-3; perhaps D is TRBD1 or TRBD2 (5 bases each). Trimming took 1 base from V and 6 from J, leaving 14 bases between them. This CDR3 is built from 15 residues. Germline V gene sequence: CDR1 SGHTA, CDR2 FQGNSA. Written as DNA, the CDR3 is TGTGCCAGCAGCTTAGATCCGGGACCAGCGGATACGCAGTATTTT. This encodes CASSLDPGPADTQYF.

Points on this clone: A junction boundary mismatches the germline segment, possibly from a read error. The genes are TRBV7-7 and TRBJ2-5, with D perhaps matching TRBD2 (6 bases). The germline gives CDR1 SSHAT, CDR2 FNYEAQ (reference sequence). The CDR3 runs to 12 residues. CDR3 DNA: TGTGCTAGCAGCGGGTCTTCGGAGACCCAGTACTTC. This sequence encodes CASSGSSETQYF.

The rearrangement links TRBV2 to TRBJ2-3; 10 bases fit TRBD2. V lost 6 bases to trimming and J lost 2 bases; unmatched junction nucleotides: 2. The CDR3 is 14 residues long. CDR1 is SNHLY, CDR2 FYNNEI, per germline. CDR3 bases: TGTGCCAGCAGACTAGCGGGGAACACAGATACGCAGTATTTT. It encodes CASRLAGNTDTQYF.

This clone was detected only a few times. The V call is TRBV5-8, the J call TRBJ1-2, with D unclear. Trimming removed 2 bases from V and 2 bases from J, with 13 bases in between. Germline loops: CDR1 SGHTS, CDR2 YDEGEE. This CDR3 contains 15 residues. Written as DNA, the CDR3 is TGTGCCAGCAGCTTTTATTCGGGATCGAACTATGGCTACACCTTC. Encoded protein: CASSFYSGSNYGYTF.

This chain links TRBV28 with TRBJ2-7; 11 bases are a match to TRBD2. The CDR3 runs 14 residues. Germline V gene data show CDR1 as MDHEN and CDR2 as SYDVKM. V shed 6 bases, J shed 6 bases, and the junction held 7 bases outside the gene matches. CDR3 nucleotides: TGTGCCAGCAGACAAGCGGGGACTAGCGGCGAGCAGTACTTC. Its protein is CASRQAGTSGEQYF.

V and J are TRBV7-2 and TRBJ2-1; TRBD2 matches 9 bases. The CDR3 runs to 16 residues. The ends lost 0 bases at V and 3 bases at J; junction bases unmatched: 3. The germline gives CDR1 SGHTA, CDR2 FQGNSA. CDR3 sequence: CASSLAASGVYNEQFF. In DNA, the CDR3 is TGTGCCAGCAGCTTAGCTGCTAGCGGGGTCTACAATGAGCAGTTCTTC.

V usage is TRBV7-8 and J usage is TRBJ2-1; 8 nucleotides align to TRBD2. Unmatched junction bases numbered 9, after V lost 1 base and J lost 16 bases. This CDR3 region has 13 residues. Germline V gene lookup returns CDR1 SGHVS and CDR2 FQNEAQ. The CDR3, as DNA: TGTGCCAGCAGCTTAGGGTCTAGCGGGTCAACCTTCTTC. This gives the protein CASSLGSSGSTFF.

V and J are TRBV2 and TRBJ1-5, with D possibly being TRBD1 (5 bases). CDR3 size: 12 residues. The germline V gene has CDR1 SNHLY and CDR2 FYNNEI. Trimming removed 6 bases from V and 5 bases from J, with 8 bases in between. CDR3 loop: CASREQDQPQHF. For the CDR3, the DNA is TGTGCCAGCAGGGAACAGGATCAGCCCCAGCATTTT.